This TCR beta chain is drawn from a study of cytomegalovirus exposure and HLA in healthy donors. Looking at the study overall: The Caucasian-associated ancestry cluster contained 81% of the approximately 400 genotyped donors. Study-level results: Certain sequence variants were highly shared and formed a cluster, and this cluster was likely a sequencing artifact. Despite most TCR sequences being rare, some public TCRs occurred in many donors.

V trimming: 4 bases; J trimming: 1 base; junction bases outside the gene matches: 6. Germline values: CDR1 MDHEN, CDR2 SYDVKM. CDR3 size: 15 residues. Comments on this clone: Antigen specificity is unknown.

60 Vbeta and 13 Jbeta primers were used in PCR. Data came from immunoSEQ multiplex PCR; TCRdb stores just in-frame clones and leaves some out. The sample shows more than 65,000 clones, 60% to 80% of them seen only once. The sequence was obtained from a female donor in good health and CMV-seronegative. V gene TRBV28 combines with J gene TRBJ1-1; 7 positions match TRBD1. The sequenced sample was PBMCs. CDR3 nucleotide sequence: TGTGCCAGCAGTTCTTACAGGGGCGGGAACACTGAAGCTTTCTTT. Translating gives CASSSYRGGNTEAFF. Supplemented by reference TRBV28 and TRBJ1-1, the full variable domain reads DVKVTQSSRYLVKRTGEKVFLECVQDMDHENMFWYRQDPGLGLRLIYFSYDVKMKEKGDIPEGYSVSREKKERFSLILESASTNQTSMYLCASSSYRGGNTEAFFGQGTRLTVV.